This T cell receptor beta chain was sequenced for a study of shared clonotypes between healthy human individuals. Study at large: Each donor's CD8 memory used one plate, CD8 naive two, each CD4 subset three. Study-wide points: Clonotype sharing across several donors was observed for about 5.5% of naive CD4 clonotypes. The four-donor shared clonotypes exceeded non-shared clonotypes in generation probability, with non-shared ones scoring lower. Naive subsets tended to show greater estimated richness than memory subsets.

This CDR3 comprises 13 residues. Trimming removed 2 bases from V and 4 bases from J, with 8 bases in between. Germline loops: CDR1 MDHEN, CDR2 SYDVKM. Turning to this clone: The antigen remains undetermined. Other DNA sequences in this sample translate to the same CDR3.

This table comes from immunoSEQ multiplex PCR, and its TCRdb copy is limited to in-frame clones, with some not included. The sample carries 2 million to 2.5 million clones, less than 95% recorded once. The chain recombines TRBV28 with TRBJ1-2; D is uncertain. The TCR sequence derives from a man aged 18 to 35 in good health. Some clones in this sample may be carry-over from other donors' samples. The sequencing sample was made of naive CD4+ T cells from PBMCs. Subset meaning: CD45RA+ positively selected. The chain's CDR3 is CASSLRRSYGYTF. The DNA of the CDR3 is TGTGCCAGCAGTTTAAGGCGGAGCTATGGCTACACCTTC.